This entry lists 17 T cell receptor beta chains sequenced from one sample in a study of cytomegalovirus exposure and HLA in healthy donors. TCRdb keeps only in-frame clones here, not all; method: immunoSEQ multiplex PCR. Counted here are over 150,000 clones, 70% to 90% occurring once; the ten biggest clones make up around 24%. The specimen sequenced was PBMCs. Receptor source: a man younger than 35 in good health and CMV-seropositive.

V usage is TRBV7-6 and J usage is TRBJ1-2, with D perhaps matching TRBD1 (5 bases). The CDR3 spans 15 residues. The germline V and J ends were trimmed by 4 bases and 4 bases, with 16 bases remaining between them. The germline gives CDR1 SGHVS, CDR2 FNYEAQ. CDR3 nucleotides: TGTGCCAGCAGCTCCCAAGGTGGGACTGTCTATGGCTACACCTTC. This codes for CASSSQGGTVYGYTF. Together with reference TRBV7-6 and TRBJ1-2, the CDR3 gives the full variable domain: GAGVSQSPRYKVTKRGQDVALRCDPISGHVSLYWYRQALGQGPEFLTYFNYEAQQDKSGLPNDRFSAERPEGSISTLTIQRTEQRDSAMYRCASSSQGGTVYGYTFGSGTRLTVV.

This sequence joins TRBV5-1 and TRBJ2-1; D remains unclear. This CDR3 spans 16 amino acids. Germline CDR1 is SGHRS and CDR2 is YFSETQ. Trimming stripped 4 bases from V and 0 bases from J, with 14 bases between. CDR3 residues: CASSQPTRSSYNEQFF. The DNA of the CDR3 is TGCGCCAGCAGCCAACCGACTCGGAGCTCCTACAATGAGCAGTTCTTC. The entire variable domain, with the rest obtained from reference TRBV5-1 and TRBJ2-1, is as follows: KAGVTQTPRYLIKTRGQQVTLSCSPISGHRSVSWYQQTPGQGLQFLFEYFSETQRNKGNFPGRFSGRQFSNSRSEMNVSTLELGDSALYLCASSQPTRSSYNEQFFGPGTRLTVL.

This clone was seen a single time. The chain recombines TRBV5-1 with TRBJ1-2, with 9 bases aligning to TRBD1. Trimming took 4 bases from V and 4 from J; bases not matched to a gene: 8. CDR1 and CDR2 (germline): SGHRS, YFSETQ. The CDR3 is made up of 15 amino acids. The CDR3 region is CASSGGTGPRYGYTF. The CDR3 DNA is TGCGCCAGCAGCGGGGGGACAGGGCCGCGCTATGGCTACACCTTC.

The chain recombines TRBV4-3 with TRBJ2-1; 14 bases align to TRBD2. Germline loops: CDR1 LGHNA, CDR2 YSLEER. V trimming: 5 bases; J trimming: 4 bases; junction bases outside the gene matches: 7. There are 17 residues in the CDR3. The CDR3 DNA follows: TGCGCCAGCAGCGAAGGGACTAGCGGGAGTGAATACAATGAGCAGTTCTTC. This sequence encodes CASSEGTSGSEYNEQFF.

The chain is built from TRBV6-5 and TRBJ2-1; 9 bases fit TRBD2. V trimming: 4 bases; J trimming: 5 bases; junction bases outside the gene matches: 9. The germline V gene encodes CDR1 MNHEY and CDR2 SVGAGI. The CDR3 totals 16 residues. The CDR3: CASSSTGSGGNNEQFF. CDR3 sequence (DNA): TGTGCCAGCAGTTCTACCGGAAGCGGGGGGAACAATGAGCAGTTCTTC.

CDR3 in DNA: TGTGCCAGCAGCCTACAACCGGGGGTTTTGGAGCTGTTTTTT. Translation gives CASSLQPGVLELFF. The V and J genes are TRBV11-2 and TRBJ2-2, with a possible D match to TRBD2 (6 bases). The V end was cut by 5 bases, the J end by 10 bases, with 17 bases between. This CDR3 is built from 14 residues. The V gene's germline CDR1 is SGHAT and CDR2 FQNNGV.

The rearrangement links TRBV25-1 to TRBJ1-1; D not resolved. Trimming removed 0 bases from V and 1 base from J, with 6 bases in between. Germline V lookup: CDR1 MGHDK, CDR2 SYGVNS. The CDR3 covers 14 residues. The CDR3 sequence is CASSEYGQNTEAFF. Here the CDR3 DNA reads TGTGCCAGCAGTGAATATGGGCAGAACACTGAAGCTTTCTTT.

The chain carries TRBV4-1 and TRBJ2-5; 13 nucleotides align to TRBD2. J gave up 5 bases and V 0 bases, and 3 bases lay outside the gene matches. CDR1 and CDR2 from the germline V gene are MGHRA and YSYEKL. The CDR3 runs to 16 residues. CDR3 amino acids: CASSQDQLAGGETQYF. The CDR3 DNA is TGCGCCAGCAGCCAAGATCAACTAGCGGGAGGGGAGACCCAGTACTTC.

CDR3 protein: CASSLRGYNEKLFF. CDR3 sequence (DNA): TGTGCCAGCAGCTTACGAGGGTATAACGAAAAACTGTTTTTT. The rearrangement joins TRBV7-2 to TRBJ1-4, with unresolved D. This CDR3 has 14 amino acids. The germline CDR1 and CDR2 sequences are SGHTA and FQGNSA. The germline V and J ends were trimmed by 2 bases and 8 bases, with 12 bases remaining between them.

This sequence joins TRBV6-6 and TRBJ2-1, with D possibly being TRBD1 (6 bases). CDR1 is MNHNY, CDR2 SVGAGI, per germline (reference sequence). CDR3 length: 13 amino acids. V shed 6 bases and J shed 9 bases, with 15 bases lying between them. In nucleotides, the CDR3 is TGTGCCAGCAGATCAACAGGGTGGGCTGAGCAGTTCTTC. Translation gives CASRSTGWAEQFF.

This clone has just one count. The V call is TRBV6-5, the J call TRBJ1-1; 8 bases agree with TRBD1. After removal of 2 bases from V and 5 bases from J, the junction contained 7 bases not matched to a gene. The CDR3 totals 15 residues. CDR1 and CDR2 from the germline V gene are MNHEY and SVGAGI. Here the CDR3 DNA reads TGTGCCAGCAGTTACGCCGTACAGGGGGGGACTGAAGCTTTCTTT. Translating gives CASSYAVQGGTEAFF.

The chain combines TRBV7-2 with TRBJ2-7; 11 bases agree with TRBD2. The trim removed 4 bases at V and 7 bases at J, leaving 15 bases unmatched. The germline V gene encodes CDR1 SGHTA and CDR2 FQGNSA. CDR3 length: 17 amino acids. The CDR3 loop reads CASSYLIAGGPLGEQYF. In nucleotides, the CDR3 is TGTGCCAGCAGCTACTTAATAGCGGGAGGGCCTCTGGGGGAGCAGTACTTC. Drawing the rest from reference TRBV7-2 and TRBJ2-7, the complete variable domain is GAGVSQSPSNKVTEKGKDVELRCDPISGHTALYWYRQSLGQGLEFLIYFQGNSAPDKSGLPSDRFSAERTGGSVSTLTIQRTQQEDSAVYLCASSYLIAGGPLGEQYFGPGTRLTVT.

J is TRBJ2-7 and V is TRBV10-3, with D hard to call. Between the trimmed V and J ends, which lost 0 bases and 6 bases, there was a span of 12 bases. Germline V gene sequence: CDR1 ENHRY, CDR2 SYGVKD. This CDR3 region has 14 residues. This chain's CDR3 is CAISESKETSEQYF. The CDR3 DNA follows: TGTGCCATCAGTGAGTCGAAGGAGACGAGCGAGCAGTACTTC.

Note on this clone: This specimen includes other DNA sequences encoding the same CDR3. The chain uses TRBV7-9 and TRBJ2-7, with D hard to call. This CDR3 is 14 amino acids long. The germline V and J ends were trimmed by 1 base and 0 bases, with 7 bases remaining between them. CDR1 SEHNR and CDR2 FQNEAQ come from the germline V gene (reference sequence). The CDR3 here is CASSLVGASYEQYF. The CDR3 bases are TGTGCCAGCAGCTTAGTGGGCGCCTCCTACGAGCAGTACTTC.

V and J are TRBV5-1 and TRBJ2-3, with TRBD2 as a possible D gene (7 bases). Trimming removed 7 bases at V and 4 bases at J, with 13 bases between. Germline V gives CDR1 SGHRS, CDR2 YFSETQ. There are 13 residues in the CDR3. CDR3 sequence: CASREGGADTQYF. The CDR3 nucleotides read TGCGCCAGCCGTGAGGGGGGGGCAGATACGCAGTATTTT.

The chain recombines TRBV5-1 with TRBJ2-1; a possible D gene is TRBD1 (6 bases). Germline-derived CDR1 and CDR2 are SGHRS and YFSETQ. The CDR3 loop spans 13 amino acids. Trimming removed 2 bases at V and 7 bases at J, with 10 bases between. The chain's CDR3 is CASSFSQGNEQFF. The CDR3 nucleotides are TGCGCCAGCAGCTTCAGCCAGGGGAATGAGCAGTTCTTC.

The chain carries TRBV5-1 and TRBJ2-3; no definite D call. CDR3 length: 14 residues. Trimming shortened V by 0 bases and J by 2 bases, and 7 bases separated the two germline ends. Germline V CDR1 and CDR2: SGHRS, YFSETQ. The CDR3 nucleotides are TGCGCCAGCAGCTTGGGGCAGTTCACAGATACGCAGTATTTT. Translation: CASSLGQFTDTQYF.